This TCR beta chain is from a study of T cells in Graves' hyperthyroidism and ophthalmopathy. The source material, RNA transcripts, was used to amplify TCR beta CDR3 regions. First-round RT-PCR targeting the TCR CDR3 was performed with the HTBI primer set. MiXCR, applied by TCRdb to the multiplex PCR reads, yields one record per CDR3 protein. This table holds hundreds of thousands of distinct CDR3 sequences, 38% found once. Per germline, CDR1 ENHRY and CDR2 SYGVKD. The CDR3 contains 14 residues. Germline trimming cut 5 bases from V and 5 bases from J; bases unmatched to any gene: 3. The chain uses TRBV10-3 and TRBJ1-2; TRBD1 agrees at 12 bases. The source of this sequence is a man between 18 and 29 years old with Graves' hyperthyroidism. The sample was blood. CDR3 DNA: TGTGCCATCAGTCCGGGACAGGGGGCGTATGGCTACACCTTC. This translates into CAISPGQGAYGYTF.